The rows below give T cell receptor beta chains drawn from one sample of a study of T cell responses to AZD1222 COVID-19 vaccine. Sequencing was performed with immunoSEQ multiplex PCR; in TCRdb, only in-frame clones are kept and a portion is missing. This repertoire shows 100,000 or so clones, around 87% found once; its top ten account for roughly 10%. Specimen: peripheral blood, collected 28 days after the second AZD1222 dose. Receptors originate from an adult who received the AZD1222 COVID-19 vaccine. CDR3s leave out the opening cysteine and the closing phenylalanine or tryptophan. The D gene is left open where the match is weak.

J: TRBJ1-3
D: NA
V: TRBV29-1
CDR3: SVRGVGGNTIY

J: TRBJ2-3
D: TRBD2
V: TRBV6-2/TRBV6-3
CDR3: ASSYPLHSGRDTQY

J: TRBJ2-1
D: TRBD2
V: TRBV9
CDR3: ASSLTGTGGYNEQF

J: TRBJ2-1
D: TRBD2
V: TRBV4-1
CDR3: ASSQDPTSVTNEQF

J: TRBJ1-1
D: TRBD1
V: TRBV5-1
CDR3: ASSTRQGAGTEAF

J: TRBJ1-5
D: NA
V: TRBV6-5
CDR3: ASSPTAYSNQPQH

J: TRBJ2-3
D: TRBD1
V: TRBV2
CDR3: ASSGQGADTQY

J: TRBJ1-1
D: NA
V: TRBV28
CDR3: ASSLIQKNTEAF

J: TRBJ2-5
D: TRBD2
V: TRBV10-3
CDR3: AISETSGGEETQY

J: TRBJ2-2
D: NA
V: TRBV18
CDR3: ASTMKNTGELF

J: TRBJ2-2
D: TRBD2
V: TRBV9
CDR3: ASSVVSGGDTGELF

J: TRBJ2-2
D: TRBD2
V: TRBV15
CDR3: ATSRRTGTSPGELF

J: TRBJ2-2
D: NA
V: TRBV19
CDR3: ASSRTVPNTGELF

J: TRBJ2-7
D: TRBD1
V: TRBV7-9
CDR3: ASSTTAGTAPYEQY

J: TRBJ2-3
D: NA
V: TRBV6-5
CDR3: ASRKPTDTQY

J: TRBJ1-1
D: TRBD1
V: TRBV29-1
CDR3: SVGQGETEAF

J: TRBJ1-6
D: NA
V: TRBV28
CDR3: ASSPHRLQGSPLH

J: TRBJ2-7
D: TRBD1
V: TRBV2
CDR3: ASSAPSGTRTGVLYEQY

J: TRBJ2-3
D: NA
V: TRBV7-3
CDR3: ASSLMGGSTDTQY

J: TRBJ1-1
D: NA
V: TRBV15
CDR3: ATSRPTGWGTEAF

J: TRBJ1-6
D: NA
V: TRBV6-1
CDR3: ASSDRADSPLH

J: TRBJ2-1
D: TRBD2
V: TRBV7-2
CDR3: ASSPHGRGYNEQF

J: TRBJ1-2
D: NA
V: TRBV7-2
CDR3: ASSLESSVTGHGYT

J: TRBJ2-1
D: TRBD2
V: TRBV19
CDR3: ASSPRLAVEQF

J: TRBJ1-1
D: NA
V: TRBV7-9
CDR3: ASSLSASALGNTEAF

J: TRBJ1-1
D: TRBD1
V: TRBV5-1
CDR3: ASSLGQGAAINTEAF

J: TRBJ2-3
D: TRBD2
V: TRBV24-1
CDR3: ATSDWVAGDTDTQY

J: TRBJ1-5
D: NA
V: TRBV28
CDR3: ASSFNRVGNQPQH

J: TRBJ2-1
D: TRBD1
V: TRBV27
CDR3: ASSFRFQWGQGAENEQF